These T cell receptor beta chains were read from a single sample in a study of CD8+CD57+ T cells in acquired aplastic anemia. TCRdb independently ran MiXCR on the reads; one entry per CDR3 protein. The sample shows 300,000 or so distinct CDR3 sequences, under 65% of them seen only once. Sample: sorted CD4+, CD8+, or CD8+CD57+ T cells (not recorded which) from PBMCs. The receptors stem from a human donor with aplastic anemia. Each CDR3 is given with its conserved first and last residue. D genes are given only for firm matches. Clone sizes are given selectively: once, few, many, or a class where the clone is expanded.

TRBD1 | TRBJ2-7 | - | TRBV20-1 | CSASIWDRGDEQYF | TGCAGTGCTAGCATCTGGGACAGGGGAGACGAGCAGTACTTC
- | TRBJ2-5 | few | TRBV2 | CASSSLRRQETQYF | TGTGCCAGCAGCAGCCTTAGGCGGCAAGAGACCCAGTACTTC
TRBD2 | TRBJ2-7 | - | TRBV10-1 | CASSQRAGKAYEQYF | TGCGCCAGCAGCCAAAGAGCGGGGAAGGCCTACGAGCAGTACTTC
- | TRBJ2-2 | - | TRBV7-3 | CASSLGVVNTGELFF | TGTGCCAGCAGCTTAGGGGTCGTGAACACCGGGGAGCTGTTTTTT
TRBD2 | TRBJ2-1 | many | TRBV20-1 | CSAKRTSGSYEQFF | TGCAGTGCTAAAAGGACTAGCGGGAGCTATGAGCAGTTCTTC
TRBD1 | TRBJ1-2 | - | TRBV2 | CASTPSTGPSYGYTF | TGTGCCAGCACCCCCTCGACAGGGCCGTCATATGGCTACACCTTC
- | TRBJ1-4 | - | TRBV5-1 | CASSQDLAEWEKLFF | TGCGCCAGCAGCCAAGATCTGGCGGAATGGGAAAAACTGTTTTTT
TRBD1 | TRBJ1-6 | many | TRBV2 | CASSPGQGPPLHF | TGTGCCAGCAGTCCGGGACAGGGTCCACCCCTCCACTTT
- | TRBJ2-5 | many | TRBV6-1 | CASKKPLAVQETQYF | TGTGCCAGCAAAAAGCCTCTGGCGGTACAAGAGACCCAGTACTTC
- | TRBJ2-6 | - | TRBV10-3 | CAISESPEVGTEAF | TGTGCCATCAGTGAGTCTCCGGAGGTGGGCACTGAAGCTTTC
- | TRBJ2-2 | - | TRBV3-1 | CASSPTGGELFF | TGTGCCAGCAGTCCGACCGGTGGGGAGCTGTTTTTT
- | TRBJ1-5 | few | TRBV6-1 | CASSEAPTGVNQPQHF | TGTGCCAGCAGTGAAGCGCCCACAGGAGTCAATCAGCCCCAGCATTTT
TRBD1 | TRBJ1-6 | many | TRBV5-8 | CASSFSTGADNSPLHF | TGTGCCAGCAGCTTCTCGACAGGGGCAGATAATTCACCCCTCCACTTT
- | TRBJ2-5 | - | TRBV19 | CASSPRTMVGETQYF | TGTGCCAGTAGTCCCCGGACTATGGTAGGGGAGACCCAGTACTTC
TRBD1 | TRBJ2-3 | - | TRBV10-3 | CAISESLGQESTDTQYF | TGTGCCATCAGTGAGTCACTGGGACAGGAGAGCACAGATACGCAGTATTTT
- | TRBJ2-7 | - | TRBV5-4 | CASSTTGGYEQYF | TGTGCCAGCAGCACAACCGGCGGGTACGAGCAGTACTTC